Following are 30 T cell receptor beta chains from one sample sequenced in a study. TCRdb analysed the 5' RACE reads with MiXCR anew, one entry per CDR3 protein. Of about 62,000 distinct CDR3 sequences in the sample, around 30% are singletons; the top ten hold around 2.5%. Source material: tumor-infiltrating naive CD4+ T cells sorted from the breast tumor. Subset of the sample: naive CD4+ T cells, CD4+CD45RA+CD25-. These receptors originate from a female donor with breast cancer.

This clonotype is categorized as medium-sized. The chain recombines TRBV7-2 with TRBJ1-5; 8 bases line up with TRBD1. With V trimmed by 4 bases and J by 11 bases, 16 bases remained unmatched. There are 16 residues in the CDR3. CDR1 and CDR2 (germline): SGHTA, FQGNSA. The CDR3: CASSYSSTGALRSQHF. The CDR3 nucleotides are TGTGCCAGCAGCTACTCTTCGACAGGGGCCTTACGGTCCCAGCATTTT. The whole variable domain, filled in from reference TRBV7-2 and TRBJ1-5, reads GAGVSQSPSNKVTEKGKDVELRCDPISGHTALYWYRQSLGQGLEFLIYFQGNSAPDKSGLPSDRFSAERTGGSVSTLTIQRTQQEDSAVYLCASSYSSTGALRSQHFGDGTRLSIL.

This clonotype was detected a few times. CDR3 in DNA: TGTGCCAGCAGCCCCGGGACTTCCCCCGGGGGGACCCAGTACTTC. This translates into CASSPGTSPGGTQYF. The chain employs TRBV7-2 and TRBJ2-5; maybe TRBD2 (6 bases). The V end was cut by 5 bases, the J end by 7 bases, with 20 bases between. The CDR3 has 15 amino acids. CDR1 and CDR2 (germline): SGHTA, FQGNSA. The whole variable domain, remainder taken from reference TRBV7-2 and TRBJ2-5, is GAGVSQSPSNKVTEKGKDVELRCDPISGHTALYWYRQSLGQGLEFLIYFQGNSAPDKSGLPSDRFSAERTGGSVSTLTIQRTQQEDSAVYLCASSPGTSPGGTQYFGPGTRLLVL.

The CDR3 reads CSATGFPGNTIYF. The CDR3, as DNA: TGCAGTGCTACAGGGTTTCCTGGAAACACCATATATTTT. The chain links TRBV20-1 to TRBJ1-3; D may be TRBD1 (5 bases). CDR3 size: 13 residues. Trimming removed 4 bases from V and 2 bases from J, with 9 bases in between. Per the germline V gene, CDR1 is DFQATT and CDR2 is SNEGSKA (reference sequence).

V and J are TRBV12-3 or TRBV12-4 and TRBJ1-2; D possibly corresponds to TRBD1 (6 bases). The CDR3 runs to 13 residues. Trimming took 3 bases from V and 6 from J, leaving 11 bases between them. CDR3 sequence: CASSLAGDNGYTF. CDR3 DNA sequence: TGTGCCAGCAGTTTGGCAGGGGACAATGGCTACACCTTC.

At least ten counts were recorded for this clonotype. CDR3 loop: CAIRDPGFREGETQYF. The CDR3 DNA reads TGTGCCATCAGAGACCCGGGTTTCCGGGAGGGAGAGACCCAGTACTTC. The chain links TRBV10-3 to TRBJ2-5, with 8 bases lining up with TRBD2. The CDR3 runs 16 residues. V was clipped by 6 bases and J by 4 bases; unmatched bases: 13. In germline, CDR1 is ENHRY, CDR2 SYGVKD.

The chain employs TRBV6-5 and TRBJ1-2; tentative D call: TRBD1 (5 bases). V lost 8 bases and J 3 bases, leaving 13 bases between the germline ends. CDR3 length equals 13 residues. Germline CDR1 is MNHEY and CDR2 is SVGAGI. DNA of the CDR3: TGTGCCAGCCGACCAGGGACCCACTATGGCTACACCTTC. Its protein is CASRPGTHYGYTF.

The table lists this clonotype with a few counts. The rearrangement links TRBV24-1 to TRBJ2-2; 13 nucleotides agree with TRBD2. Per the germline V gene, CDR1 is KGHDR and CDR2 is SFDVKD. V was clipped by 1 base and J by 3 bases; unmatched bases: 7. The length of the CDR3 is 19 residues. CDR3 sequence (DNA): TGTGCCACCAGTGATTTCACTAGCGGGGGGGCCTTTGACACCGGGGAGCTGTTTTTT. Its protein is CATSDFTSGGAFDTGELFF.

This clonotype was recorded a few times. The chain employs TRBV7-8 and TRBJ1-1; TRBD1 might be the D (5 bases). The CDR3 loop spans 14 amino acids. V gave up 3 bases and J gave up 3 bases, with 11 bases separating them. Germline V gene sequence: CDR1 SGHVS, CDR2 FQNEAQ. CDR3 coding DNA: TGTGCCAGCAGCTTCCAGGGAGGGGACACTGAAGCTTTCTTT. It translates to CASSFQGGDTEAFF.

The rearrangement joins TRBV20-1 to TRBJ1-6; weak D call: TRBD1 (6 bases). V lost 6 bases and J 5 bases, leaving 11 bases between the germline ends. The germline V gene has CDR1 DFQATT and CDR2 SNEGSKA (reference sequence). This CDR3 comprises 13 residues. CDR3 coding DNA: TGCAGTGCCTTGACAGGCCATAATTCACCCCTCCACTTT. Its translation: CSALTGHNSPLHF.

The CDR3 spells CASSRIGYEQYF. In DNA form, the CDR3 reads TGTGCCAGCAGCCGGATAGGTTACGAGCAGTACTTC. This chain links TRBV7-6 with TRBJ2-7; the D is unclear. Trimming removed 5 bases from V and 4 bases from J, with 9 bases in between. This CDR3 spans 12 amino acids. Germline V gives CDR1 SGHVS, CDR2 FNYEAQ.

A remark on this clonotype: The final CDR3 position lacks the conserved phenylalanine or tryptophan, pointing to a likely read error. The rearrangement links TRBV5-1 to TRBJ1-4; no clear D gene. Between the trimmed V and J ends, which lost 0 bases and 1 base, there was a span of 7 bases. CDR3 size: 15 residues. The germline V gene has CDR1 SGHRS and CDR2 YFSETQ. The CDR3, as DNA: TGCGCCAGCAGCTTGGGCGGCAGAACTAATGAAAAACTGTTTTCT. Translating it yields CASSLGGRTNEKLFS.

This clonotype was found many times. CDR3 nucleotide sequence: TGTGCCAGCAGCCGCGAACTACTTTCTAGCACAGATACGCAGTATTTT. Amino acid sequence: CASSRELLSSTDTQYF. The genes are TRBV3-1 and TRBJ2-3; unclear D gene. The CDR3 has 16 residues. Germline assignment: CDR1 LGHDT and CDR2 YNNKEL (reference sequence). V lost 4 bases and J lost 0, with 14 bases in between.

The chain links TRBV20-1 to TRBJ1-2; 9 bases fit TRBD1. The CDR3 is 13 residues long. Losses at the gene ends were 7 bases for V and 6 bases for J; bases not matched to a gene: 9. The germline V gene encodes CDR1 DFQATT and CDR2 SNEGSKA (reference sequence). For the CDR3, the DNA is TGCAGTGTTCTACCCGGACAGGGGAATGGCTACACCTTC. Encoded protein: CSVLPGQGNGYTF.

A few counts support this clonotype. The rearrangement links TRBV4-2 to TRBJ2-1; 10 bases align to TRBD2. The CDR3 contains 16 residues. Per the germline V gene, CDR1 is LGHNA and CDR2 is YNFKEQ. The V gene end was trimmed by 3 bases and the J gene end by 2 bases; junction bases not matched to a gene: 4. Here the CDR3 DNA reads TGTGCCAGCAGCCAGGAAGCGGGAGGGACCTACAATGAGCAGTTCTTC. It codes for CASSQEAGGTYNEQFF.

The V call is TRBV5-1, the J call TRBJ1-2; TRBD1 aligns across 7 bases. The length of the CDR3 is 15 residues. Unmatched junction bases numbered 7, after V lost 1 base and J lost 4 bases. CDR1 is SGHRS and CDR2 is YFSETQ in the germline V gene. DNA for the CDR3: TGCGCCAGCAGCTTGTTACCCGGGACAGTCTATGGCTACACCTTC. Amino acids: CASSLLPGTVYGYTF.

The chain employs TRBV5-4 and TRBJ1-5, with D unresolved. The CDR3 is made up of 16 amino acids. The germline V gene encodes CDR1 SGHNT and CDR2 YYREEE (reference sequence). Trimming pared 0 bases from V and 0 bases from J, leaving 10 bases between. This CDR3 reads CASSLGRGYSNQPQHF. CDR3 coding DNA: TGTGCCAGCAGCTTGGGGCGGGGATATAGCAATCAGCCCCAGCATTTT.

This sequence joins TRBV9 and TRBJ2-1, with no clear D. Trimming stripped 1 base from V and 7 bases from J, with 15 bases between. The CDR3 contains 15 residues. Germline CDR1 is SGDLS and CDR2 is YYNGEE. CDR3 loop: CASSVNTPGWNEQFF. The CDR3 DNA sequence: TGTGCCAGCAGCGTAAACACCCCAGGCTGGAATGAGCAGTTCTTC.

This clonotype was counted ten times or more. This chain links TRBV6-5 with TRBJ2-7, with 13 positions matching TRBD2. Germline V gene lookup returns CDR1 MNHEY and CDR2 SVGAGI. The ends lost 6 bases at V and 3 bases at J; junction bases unmatched: 11. This CDR3 has 17 amino acids. The CDR3 region is CASRRTSGRTALYEQYF. In nucleotides, the CDR3 is TGTGCCAGCAGAAGGACTAGCGGGAGAACAGCACTCTACGAGCAGTACTTC.

V is TRBV6-1 and J is TRBJ2-7; the match to TRBD1 covers 7 bases. Germline CDR1 is MNHNS and CDR2 is SASEGT. CDR3 size: 14 residues. The V and J ends lost 4 bases and 2 bases, in that order; junction bases with no gene match: 5. CDR3 amino acids: CASSASDRAYEQYF. The CDR3 nucleotides are TGTGCCAGCAGTGCCTCTGACAGGGCCTACGAGCAGTACTTC.

Only a few counts were recorded for this clonotype. The genes are TRBV12-3 or TRBV12-4 and TRBJ1-2; D call uncertain. The V gene lost 0 bases and the J gene lost 7 bases, with 15 bases spanning the gap. The CDR3 consists of 15 residues. For the CDR3, the DNA is TGTGCCAGCAGTTTAGCGGGGTTGATGACGGGTGGCTACACCTTC. It encodes CASSLAGLMTGGYTF.

The sample holds many counts of this clonotype. The chain uses TRBV6-1 and TRBJ2-4, with TRBD2 as a possible D gene (5 bases). The CDR3 consists of 13 residues. Trimming cost V 0 bases and J 6 bases, with 6 bases left between them. Per the germline V gene, CDR1 is MNHNS and CDR2 is SASEGT. CDR3 loop: CASSEARGNIQYF. CDR3 bases: TGTGCCAGCAGTGAAGCCCGGGGAAACATTCAGTACTTC.

The chain recombines TRBV7-2 with TRBJ2-7; 9 nucleotides agree with TRBD2. This CDR3 is 14 amino acids long. The ends lost 6 bases at V and 2 bases at J; junction bases unmatched: 5. Per the germline V gene, CDR1 is SGHTA and CDR2 is FQGNSA. CDR3 residues: CASSYTSGPYEQYF. The CDR3 bases are TGTGCCAGCAGTTATACTAGCGGGCCCTACGAGCAGTACTTC. Based on the CDR3 plus reference TRBV7-2 and TRBJ2-7, the full variable domain is GAGVSQSPSNKVTEKGKDVELRCDPISGHTALYWYRQSLGQGLEFLIYFQGNSAPDKSGLPSDRFSAERTGGSVSTLTIQRTQQEDSAVYLCASSYTSGPYEQYFGPGTRLTVT.

This clonotype was observed at least ten times. This chain links TRBV19 with TRBJ2-1; 9 bases line up with TRBD2. Trimming removed 4 bases from V and 0 bases from J; junction bases left unmatched: 4. Germline CDR1 and CDR2: LNHDA and SQIVND (reference sequence). The CDR3 extends over 16 amino acids. In DNA, the CDR3 is TGTGCCAGTAGTACTATAGCGGGAGTCTCCTACAATGAGCAGTTCTTC. Encoded protein: CASSTIAGVSYNEQFF. Drawing the rest from reference TRBV19 and TRBJ2-1, the complete variable domain is DGGITQSPKYLFRKEGQNVTLSCEQNLNHDAMYWYRQDPGQGLRLIYYSQIVNDFQKGDIAEGYSVSREKKESFPLTVTSAQKNPTAFYLCASSTIAGVSYNEQFFGPGTRLTVL.

This clonotype was recorded many times. The chain links TRBV7-6 to TRBJ2-7; D is uncertain. The V gene lost 0 bases and the J gene lost 5 bases, with 8 bases spanning the gap. CDR1 and CDR2 (germline): SGHVS, FNYEAQ. The CDR3 sequence is 13 residues long. Here the CDR3 reads CASSLAASDEQYF. The CDR3 DNA is TGTGCCAGCAGCTTAGCCGCCTCGGACGAGCAGTACTTC.

The gene calls are TRBV5-5 and TRBJ2-7, with TRBD1 matching over 7 bases. Germline V CDR1 and CDR2: SGHKS, YYEKEE (reference sequence). The CDR3 length is 16 residues. Losses at the gene ends were 5 bases for V and 2 bases for J; bases not matched to a gene: 13. The CDR3 DNA is TGTGCCAGCAGGAGGGGGCCACGGACAGGCACCTACGAGCAGTACTTC. Its protein is CASRRGPRTGTYEQYF.

V usage is TRBV12-3 or TRBV12-4 and J usage is TRBJ2-1, with unresolved D. The CDR3 has 14 residues. Between the trimmed V and J ends, which lost 3 bases and 5 bases, there was a span of 11 bases. The CDR3 DNA sequence: TGTGCCAGCAGTTTTACCGTCGGACACAATGAGCAGTTCTTC. It translates to CASSFTVGHNEQFF.

This clonotype has a single count. The chain has TRBV7-8 and TRBJ1-2; the D gene is possibly TRBD1 (5 bases). Between the trimmed V and J ends, which lost 6 bases and 4 bases, there was a span of 15 bases. Germline assignment: CDR1 SGHVS and CDR2 FQNEAQ. This CDR3 region has 14 residues. In DNA form, the CDR3 reads TGTGCCAGCAGTCCTATCCAGGGTTTCTATGGCTACACCTTC. It is translated as CASSPIQGFYGYTF.

This sequence joins TRBV5-1 and TRBJ2-1; TRBD2 agrees at 7 bases. V trimming: 7 bases; J trimming: 3 bases; junction bases outside the gene matches: 13. The length of the CDR3 is 16 residues. Germline CDR1 and CDR2: SGHRS and YFSETQ. Here the CDR3 DNA reads TGCGCCAGCGGCCCTCTTCCCGGGACTAACTACAATGAGCAGTTCTTC. Protein product: CASGPLPGTNYNEQFF.

The CDR3 DNA reads TGTGCCAGCAGTTGGGCGGCGGGATCACCCCTCCACTTT. This gives the protein CASSWAAGSPLHF. The chain carries TRBV6-5 and TRBJ1-6; no clear D. The length of the CDR3 is 13 residues. V was trimmed by 4 bases and J by 10 bases, leaving 11 bases between them. Per germline, CDR1 MNHEY and CDR2 SVGAGI.

In this sample, this clonotype turned up a few times. This chain links TRBV3-1 with TRBJ1-4, with 10 bases matching TRBD1. The germline gives CDR1 LGHDT, CDR2 YNNKEL (reference sequence). This CDR3 has 16 residues. J gave up 6 bases and V 1 base, and 5 bases lay outside the gene matches. For the CDR3, the DNA is TGTGCCAGCAGCCAAGGTCGGGGACAGGGGCATGAAAAACTGTTTTTT. This encodes CASSQGRGQGHEKLFF.